This TCR beta chain was recovered during a study of blood T cell repertoires in COVID-19. Overall study: Samples representing acute and convalescent COVID-19 were sourced from the United States, Italy and Spain. T cells, B-cell-depleted T cells, or PBMCs supplied cDNA or gDNA.

In the authors' workflow: From reference gene primer amplification, estimates of nucleated cell counts were derived. Method: immunoSEQ multiplex PCR; TCRdb's copy keeps in-frame clones and lacks some. V and J calls and clone size are those listed in that table; D and trimming were worked out from the DNA. The top ten hold over 8% of the sample, which has 270,000 or so clones, about 89% seen once. The CDR3 contains 14 residues. The germline CDR1 and CDR2 sequences are SGHAT and FQNNGV. V lost 4 bases to trimming and J lost 5 bases; unmatched junction nucleotides: 6. The receptor was derived from a man aged 40-50 years with active or convalescent COVID-19. The chain couples TRBV11-2 to TRBJ2-7; 9 bases are shared with TRBD1. Sequenced material: peripheral blood. The CDR3 sequence: CASSSWDRADEQYF. The CDR3, as DNA: TGTGCCAGCAGCTCCTGGGACAGGGCGGACGAGCAGTACTTC. Filled out from reference TRBV11-2 and TRBJ2-7, the complete variable domain reads EAGVAQSPRYKIIEKRQSVAFWCNPISGHATLYWYQQILGQGPKLLIQFQNNGVVDDSQLPKDRFSAERLKGVDSTLKIQPAKLEDSAVYLCASSSWDRADEQYFGPGTRLTVT.